This record covers a single TCR beta chain. Antigen: not known. Assay runs were performed at deep level. Several immunoSEQ plates held equal portions of the genomic DNA taken from each subset. In the source study's methods: ImmunoSEQ yielded junction-only sequences lacking quality scores, so filtering differed. Method: immunoSEQ multiplex PCR; TCRdb's copy keeps in-frame clones and lacks some. D and trimming come from the DNA, and the V and J calls and clone size come from that table. This sample has roughly 450,000 clones; 79% occur once, and the top ten carry roughly 13%. Per germline, CDR1 KGHSH and CDR2 LQKENI. This CDR3 contains 17 residues. V lost 6 bases, J lost 0 bases, and 7 bases stayed unmatched. This entry comes from a study of shared clonotypes between healthy human individuals. Whole-study results and caveats: Among donors, the sharing of clonotypes was expected to be influenced by sequencing depth.

This clonotype originated in a middle-aged woman in good health. Some clones in this sample may be carry-over from other donors' samples. The sequencing input was PBMCs. The V and J genes are TRBV18 and TRBJ2-6, with 8 bases fitting TRBD1. CDR3: CASSQGATNSGANVLTF. The CDR3, as DNA: TGTGCCAGCTCTCAGGGGGCGACCAACTCTGGGGCCAACGTCCTGACTTTC. The full variable domain, rest sourced from reference TRBV18 and TRBJ2-6, is NAGVMQNPRHLVRRRGQEARLRCSPMKGHSHVYWYRQLPEEGLKFMVYLQKENIIDESGMPKERFSAEFPKEGPSILRIQQVVRGDSAAYFCASSQGATNSGANVLTFGAGSRLTVL.